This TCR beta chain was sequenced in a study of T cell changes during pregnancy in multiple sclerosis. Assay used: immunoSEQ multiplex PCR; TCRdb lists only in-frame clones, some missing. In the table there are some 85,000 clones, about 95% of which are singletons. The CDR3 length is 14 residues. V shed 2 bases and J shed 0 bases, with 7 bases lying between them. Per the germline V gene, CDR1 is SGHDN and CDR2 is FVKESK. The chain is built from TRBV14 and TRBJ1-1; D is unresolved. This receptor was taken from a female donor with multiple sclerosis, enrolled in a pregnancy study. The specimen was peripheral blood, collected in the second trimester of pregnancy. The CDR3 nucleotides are TGTGCCAGCAGCCAACCGGGGATGAACACTGAAGCTTTCTTT. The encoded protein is CASSQPGMNTEAFF.